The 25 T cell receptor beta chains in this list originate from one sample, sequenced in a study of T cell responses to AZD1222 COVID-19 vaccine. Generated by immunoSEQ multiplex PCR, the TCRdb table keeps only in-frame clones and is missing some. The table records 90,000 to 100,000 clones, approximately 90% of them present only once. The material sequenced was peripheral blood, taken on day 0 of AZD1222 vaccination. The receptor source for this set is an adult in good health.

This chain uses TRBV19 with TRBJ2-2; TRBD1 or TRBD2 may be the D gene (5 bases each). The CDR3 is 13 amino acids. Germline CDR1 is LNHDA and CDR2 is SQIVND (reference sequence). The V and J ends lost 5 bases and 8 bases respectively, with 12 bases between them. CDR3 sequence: CASSGAGRGELFF. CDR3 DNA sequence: TGTGCCAGTAGTGGGGCGGGCCGTGGGGAGCTGTTTTTT.

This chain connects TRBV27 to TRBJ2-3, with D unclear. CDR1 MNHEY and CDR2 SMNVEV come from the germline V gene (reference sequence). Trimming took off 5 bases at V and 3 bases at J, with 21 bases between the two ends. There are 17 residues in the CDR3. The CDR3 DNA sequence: TGTGCCAGCAGTCCCCGTAGGGTCCCAGCTAAGACAGATACGCAGTATTTT. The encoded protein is CASSPRRVPAKTDTQYF.

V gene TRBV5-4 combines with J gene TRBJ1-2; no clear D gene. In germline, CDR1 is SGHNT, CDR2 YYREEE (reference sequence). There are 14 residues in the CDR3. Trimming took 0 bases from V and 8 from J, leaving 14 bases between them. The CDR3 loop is CASSLEGRSVGYTF. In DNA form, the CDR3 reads TGTGCCAGCAGCTTGGAAGGCAGGTCGGTAGGCTACACCTTC.

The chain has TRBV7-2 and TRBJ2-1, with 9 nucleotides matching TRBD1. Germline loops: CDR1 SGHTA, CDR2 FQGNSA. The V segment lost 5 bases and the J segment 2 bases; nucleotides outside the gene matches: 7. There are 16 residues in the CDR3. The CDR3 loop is CASSPFWTGAYNEQFF. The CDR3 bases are TGTGCCAGCAGCCCCTTCTGGACAGGGGCCTACAATGAGCAGTTCTTC.

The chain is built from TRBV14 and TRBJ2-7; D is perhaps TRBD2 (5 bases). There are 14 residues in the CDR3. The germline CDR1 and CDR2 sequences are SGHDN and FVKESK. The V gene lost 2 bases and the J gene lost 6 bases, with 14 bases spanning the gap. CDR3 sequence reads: CASSQYQPEGEQYF. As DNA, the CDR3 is TGTGCCAGCAGCCAATATCAGCCCGAGGGCGAGCAGTACTTC.

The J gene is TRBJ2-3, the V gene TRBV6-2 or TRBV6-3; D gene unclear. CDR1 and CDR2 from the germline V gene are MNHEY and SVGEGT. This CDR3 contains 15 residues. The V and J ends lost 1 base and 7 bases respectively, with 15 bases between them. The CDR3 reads CASSYFSVGDNTQYF. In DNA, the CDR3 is TGTGCCAGCAGTTACTTTTCGGTTGGCGATAATACGCAGTATTTT.

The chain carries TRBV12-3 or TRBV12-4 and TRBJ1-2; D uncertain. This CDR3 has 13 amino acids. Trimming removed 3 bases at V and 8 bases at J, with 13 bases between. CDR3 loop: CASSFGDGKGYTF. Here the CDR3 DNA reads TGTGCCAGCAGTTTTGGGGATGGGAAGGGCTACACCTTC.

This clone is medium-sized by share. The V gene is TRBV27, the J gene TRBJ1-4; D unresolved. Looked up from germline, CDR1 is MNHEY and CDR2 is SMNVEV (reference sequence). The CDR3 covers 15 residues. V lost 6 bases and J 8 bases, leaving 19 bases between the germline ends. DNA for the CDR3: TGTGCCAGCAGACCAATCGCGGGTGTTGGAGAAAAACTGTTTTTT. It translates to CASRPIAGVGEKLFF.

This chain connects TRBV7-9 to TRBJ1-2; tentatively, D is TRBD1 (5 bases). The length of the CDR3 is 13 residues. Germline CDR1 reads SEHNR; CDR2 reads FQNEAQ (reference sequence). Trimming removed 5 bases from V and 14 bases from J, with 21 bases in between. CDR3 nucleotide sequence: TGTGCCAGCAGCGGTAAAACAGGCCCTGGTAGGACCTTC. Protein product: CASSGKTGPGRTF.

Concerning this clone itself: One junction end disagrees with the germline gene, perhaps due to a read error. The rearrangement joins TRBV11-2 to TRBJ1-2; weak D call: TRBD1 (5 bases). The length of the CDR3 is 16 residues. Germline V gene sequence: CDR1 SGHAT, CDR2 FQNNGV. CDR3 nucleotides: TGTGCCAGCAGCTTATCGGGATCCACTAGGGGCTATGGCTACATCTTC. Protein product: CASSLSGSTRGYGYIF.

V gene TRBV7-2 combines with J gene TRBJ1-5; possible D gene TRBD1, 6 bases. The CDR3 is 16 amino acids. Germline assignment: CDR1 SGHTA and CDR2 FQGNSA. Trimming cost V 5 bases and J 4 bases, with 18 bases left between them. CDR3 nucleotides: TGTGCCAGCAGCCAAGGCGGTGGGGGGCAAAATCAGCCCCAGCATTTT. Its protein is CASSQGGGGQNQPQHF.

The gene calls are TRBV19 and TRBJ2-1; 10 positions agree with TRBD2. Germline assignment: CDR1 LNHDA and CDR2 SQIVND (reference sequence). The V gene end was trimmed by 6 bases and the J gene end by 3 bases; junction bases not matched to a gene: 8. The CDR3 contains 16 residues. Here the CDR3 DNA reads TGTGCCAGTAGCATCTCAGCGGGGGGGATCTACAATGAGCAGTTCTTC. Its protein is CASSISAGGIYNEQFF.

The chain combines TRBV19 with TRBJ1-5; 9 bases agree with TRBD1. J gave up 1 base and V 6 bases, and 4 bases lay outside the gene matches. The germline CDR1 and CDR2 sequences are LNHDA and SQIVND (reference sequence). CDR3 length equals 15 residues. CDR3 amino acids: CASRGDRASNQPQHF. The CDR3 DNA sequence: TGTGCCAGTAGAGGGGACAGGGCAAGCAATCAGCCCCAGCATTTT.

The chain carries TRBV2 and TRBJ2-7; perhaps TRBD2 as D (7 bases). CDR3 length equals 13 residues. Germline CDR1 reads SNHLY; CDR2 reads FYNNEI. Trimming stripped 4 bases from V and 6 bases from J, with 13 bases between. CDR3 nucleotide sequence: TGTGCCAGCAGTGTCGGGGGGCTAAGCGAGCAGTACGTC. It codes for CASSVGGLSEQYV.

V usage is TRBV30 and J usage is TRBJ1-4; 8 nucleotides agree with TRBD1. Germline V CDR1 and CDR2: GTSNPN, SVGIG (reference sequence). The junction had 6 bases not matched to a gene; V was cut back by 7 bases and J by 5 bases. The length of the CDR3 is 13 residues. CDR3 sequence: CASGTGGNEKLFF. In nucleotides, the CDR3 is TGTGCCTCGGGGACAGGAGGCAATGAAAAACTGTTTTTT. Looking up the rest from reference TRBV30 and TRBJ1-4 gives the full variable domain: SQTIHQWPATLVQPVGSPLSLECTVEGTSNPNLYWYRQAAGRGLQLLFYSVGIGQISSEVPQNLSASRPQDRQFILSSKKLLLSDSGFYLCASGTGGNEKLFFGSGTQLSVL.

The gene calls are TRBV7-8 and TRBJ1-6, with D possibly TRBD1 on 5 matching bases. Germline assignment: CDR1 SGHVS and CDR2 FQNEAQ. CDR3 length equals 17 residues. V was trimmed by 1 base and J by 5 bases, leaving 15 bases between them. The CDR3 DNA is TGTGCCAGCAGCTTAGAACTACGGGGCGCGAATAATTCACCCCTCCACTTT. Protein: CASSLELRGANNSPLHF.

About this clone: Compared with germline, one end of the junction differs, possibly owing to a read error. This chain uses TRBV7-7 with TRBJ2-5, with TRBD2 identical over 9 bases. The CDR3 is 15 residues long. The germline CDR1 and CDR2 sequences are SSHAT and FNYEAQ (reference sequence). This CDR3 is CASSSRGGARETQYF. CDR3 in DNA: TGTGCTAGCAGCTCTCGCGGGGGGGCGCGAGAGACCCAGTACTTC.

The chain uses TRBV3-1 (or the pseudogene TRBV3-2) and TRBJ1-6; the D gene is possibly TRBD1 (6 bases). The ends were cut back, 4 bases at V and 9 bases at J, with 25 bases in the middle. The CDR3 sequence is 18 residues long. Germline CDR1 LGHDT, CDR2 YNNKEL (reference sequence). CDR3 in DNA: TGTGCCAGCAGCCCCCGCGGCAGGGGCCCGGGAGGGGGTTCACCCCTCCACTTT. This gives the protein CASSPRGRGPGGGSPLHF.

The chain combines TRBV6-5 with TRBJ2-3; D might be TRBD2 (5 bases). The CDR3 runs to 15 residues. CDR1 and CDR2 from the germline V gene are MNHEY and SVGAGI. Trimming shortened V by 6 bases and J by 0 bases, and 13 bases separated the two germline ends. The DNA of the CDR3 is TGTGCCAGCAGCATCACGGGAATCAGCACAGATACGCAGTATTTT. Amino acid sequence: CASSITGISTDTQYF.

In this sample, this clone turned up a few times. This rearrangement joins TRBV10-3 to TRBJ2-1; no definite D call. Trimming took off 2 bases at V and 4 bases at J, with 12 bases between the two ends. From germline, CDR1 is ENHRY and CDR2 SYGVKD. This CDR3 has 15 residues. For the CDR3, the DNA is TGTGCCATCAGTGAGGCGGCGCCCGGATACAATGAGCAGTTCTTC. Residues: CAISEAAPGYNEQFF.

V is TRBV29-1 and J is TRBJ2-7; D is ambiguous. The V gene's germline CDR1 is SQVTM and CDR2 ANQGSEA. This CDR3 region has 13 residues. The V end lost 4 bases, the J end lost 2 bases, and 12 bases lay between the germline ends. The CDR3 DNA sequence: TGCAGCGTTGCCTGGCCCCCTACCTACGAGCAGTACTTC. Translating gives CSVAWPPTYEQYF.

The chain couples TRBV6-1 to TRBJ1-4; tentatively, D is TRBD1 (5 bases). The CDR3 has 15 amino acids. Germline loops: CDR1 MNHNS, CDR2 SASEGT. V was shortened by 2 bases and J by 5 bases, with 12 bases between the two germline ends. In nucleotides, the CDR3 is TGTGCCAGCAGTGAATTCGGGGGATGGAATGAAAAACTGTTTTTT. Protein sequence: CASSEFGGWNEKLFF.

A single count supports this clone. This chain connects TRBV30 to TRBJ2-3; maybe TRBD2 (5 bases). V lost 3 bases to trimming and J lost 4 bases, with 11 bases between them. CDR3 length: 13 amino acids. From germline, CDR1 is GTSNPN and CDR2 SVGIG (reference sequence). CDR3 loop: CAWRWGVSDTQYF. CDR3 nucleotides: TGTGCCTGGAGGTGGGGAGTCTCAGATACGCAGTATTTT. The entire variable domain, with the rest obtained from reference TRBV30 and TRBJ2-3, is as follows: SQTIHQWPATLVQPVGSPLSLECTVEGTSNPNLYWYRQAAGRGLQLLFYSVGIGQISSEVPQNLSASRPQDRQFILSSKKLLLSDSGFYLCAWRWGVSDTQYFGPGTRLTVL.

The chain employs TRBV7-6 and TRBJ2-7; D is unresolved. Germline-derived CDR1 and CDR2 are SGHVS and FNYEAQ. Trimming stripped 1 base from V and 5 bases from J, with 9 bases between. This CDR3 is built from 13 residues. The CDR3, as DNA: TGTGCCAGCAGCTTAGATCGTCGGGACGAGCAGTACTTC. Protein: CASSLDRRDEQYF.

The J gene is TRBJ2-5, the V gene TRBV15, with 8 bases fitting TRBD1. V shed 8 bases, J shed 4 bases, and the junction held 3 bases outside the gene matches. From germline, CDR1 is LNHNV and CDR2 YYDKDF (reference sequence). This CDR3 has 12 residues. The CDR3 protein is CATSDRGETQYF. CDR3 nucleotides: TGTGCCACCTCCGACAGGGGAGAGACCCAGTACTTC.